A selection of T cell receptor beta chains follows, all from one sample in a study of T cell changes during pregnancy in multiple sclerosis. Assay: immunoSEQ multiplex PCR; the TCRdb copy retains only in-frame clones and omits some. Seen here are tens of thousands of clones, under 95% observed once, and the top ten hold 0.52%. The material sequenced was CD4+ T cells from peripheral blood mononuclear cells, taken in the third trimester of pregnancy. Receptor source: a female donor with multiple sclerosis, enrolled in a pregnancy study. CDR3s leave out the opening cysteine and the closing phenylalanine or tryptophan. Clone sizes are given selectively: once, few, many, or a class where the clone is expanded.

j_gene: TRBJ2-2; v_gene: TRBV7-9; abundance: .; CDR3aa: ASTPDRNTGELF
j_gene: TRBJ2-7; v_gene: TRBV29-1; abundance: .; CDR3aa: SVQGSIYEQY
j_gene: TRBJ1-2; v_gene: TRBV4-3; abundance: .; CDR3aa: ASSQEFAGASYGYT
j_gene: TRBJ2-6; v_gene: TRBV7-2; abundance: .; CDR3aa: ASSLARGRTGANVLT
j_gene: TRBJ2-3; v_gene: TRBV29-1; abundance: .; CDR3aa: SVEVTSGDTQY
j_gene: TRBJ2-1; v_gene: TRBV7-9; abundance: .; CDR3aa: ASSPQFRSGNYNEQF
j_gene: TRBJ1-1; v_gene: TRBV6-5; abundance: once; CDR3aa: ASSYHRDTEAF
j_gene: TRBJ2-7; v_gene: TRBV7-9; abundance: .; CDR3aa: ASSLIAGGFAVYEQY
j_gene: TRBJ2-3; v_gene: TRBV5-4; abundance: .; CDR3aa: ASSLAVLAGGPTDTQY
j_gene: TRBJ1-3; v_gene: TRBV25-1; abundance: .; CDR3aa: ASSGQGFGNTIY
j_gene: TRBJ1-5; v_gene: TRBV28; abundance: .; CDR3aa: ASSPSRQGNQPQH
j_gene: TRBJ1-1; v_gene: TRBV7-9; abundance: .; CDR3aa: ASSLFDGMGSNTEAF
j_gene: TRBJ2-3; v_gene: TRBV6-5; abundance: .; CDR3aa: ASSSQGLASDTQY
j_gene: TRBJ2-7; v_gene: TRBV19; abundance: .; CDR3aa: ASSPLVGSGIGPEQY
j_gene: TRBJ2-3; v_gene: TRBV28; abundance: .; CDR3aa: ASSSGGNLGADTQY
j_gene: TRBJ2-2; v_gene: TRBV7-2; abundance: .; CDR3aa: ASNFGREGTGELF
j_gene: TRBJ1-3; v_gene: TRBV11-3; abundance: .; CDR3aa: ASSLGPSGNTIY
j_gene: TRBJ2-1; v_gene: TRBV5-1; abundance: .; CDR3aa: ASSSDLATYNEQF
j_gene: TRBJ2-1; v_gene: TRBV6-1; abundance: .; CDR3aa: AHRMLGGSGGEQF
j_gene: TRBJ2-2; v_gene: TRBV30; abundance: .; CDR3aa: AWGLAGVGGELF
j_gene: TRBJ2-3; v_gene: TRBV27; abundance: .; CDR3aa: ASRQRGSSSDTQY
j_gene: TRBJ2-3; v_gene: TRBV27; abundance: .; CDR3aa: ASSPRLAGGIGDTQY
j_gene: .; v_gene: TRBV30; abundance: once; CDR3aa: AWRGDRGTNEQY
j_gene: TRBJ2-7; v_gene: TRBV5-5; abundance: .; CDR3aa: ASSLNGIGSSEQY
j_gene: TRBJ2-1; v_gene: TRBV5-1; abundance: .; CDR3aa: ASRKGTSGRDNEQF
j_gene: TRBJ1-1; v_gene: TRBV27; abundance: .; CDR3aa: ASRPRGSNTEAF
j_gene: TRBJ1-1; v_gene: TRBV11-2; abundance: .; CDR3aa: ASSLKRGTEAF
j_gene: TRBJ2-1; v_gene: TRBV15; abundance: .; CDR3aa: ATSIQKLTGYGYFSYNEQF
j_gene: TRBJ1-2; v_gene: TRBV5-6; abundance: .; CDR3aa: ASSKQGAGYGYT
j_gene: TRBJ2-3; v_gene: TRBV11-1; abundance: .; CDR3aa: ASSSGGAHTDTQY
j_gene: TRBJ2-1; v_gene: TRBV6-6; abundance: .; CDR3aa: ASTPRGYNEQF
j_gene: TRBJ1-2; v_gene: TRBV19; abundance: .; CDR3aa: ASSIGQGGGYT